The clone carrying this T cell receptor beta chain was counted at least ten times. Its cognate antigen is unknown. These data are taken from a study of tumor-infiltrating lymphocytes in primary liver carcinoma. Study-wide results and limits: Compared with blood, tumor repertoires held significantly more in their top 250 clones. Each sample was bulk and unsorted; consequently, CD4+ and CD8+ repertoires were not compared.

RNA isolated from unsorted whole blood supplied the blood RNA, with germline DNA also extracted. Using a constant-region primer together with ProtoScript II reverse transcriptase, TCR beta cDNA was made from about 500 ng of total RNA. Researchers made the TCR beta libraries by running three nested multiplex PCR rounds with slightly modified ARM-PCR. TRBV1-TRBV30 forward primers and a C-beta reverse primer were used in the first two PCR rounds, which each ran for about 9 cycles. From the multiplex PCR reads, TCRdb called clonotypes with MiXCR, one entry per CDR3 protein. The repertoire holds around 330,000 distinct CDR3 sequences, approximately 60% seen once, with about 8.4% in the top ten. This CDR3 contains 15 residues. The V end was cut by 5 bases, the J end by 4 bases, with 17 bases between. Germline CDR1 MNHEY, CDR2 SVGEGT.

This receptor was obtained from a man in his forties or fifties with primary liver carcinoma and hepatitis B virus infection. The chain has TRBV6-2 or TRBV6-3 and TRBJ2-5; maybe TRBD2 (7 bases). The sequencing sample was made of peripheral blood. Written as DNA, the CDR3 is TGTGCCAGCAGTGGCCCCTCGGGGGGCAGAGAGACCCAGTACTTC. Translation: CASSGPSGGRETQYF.